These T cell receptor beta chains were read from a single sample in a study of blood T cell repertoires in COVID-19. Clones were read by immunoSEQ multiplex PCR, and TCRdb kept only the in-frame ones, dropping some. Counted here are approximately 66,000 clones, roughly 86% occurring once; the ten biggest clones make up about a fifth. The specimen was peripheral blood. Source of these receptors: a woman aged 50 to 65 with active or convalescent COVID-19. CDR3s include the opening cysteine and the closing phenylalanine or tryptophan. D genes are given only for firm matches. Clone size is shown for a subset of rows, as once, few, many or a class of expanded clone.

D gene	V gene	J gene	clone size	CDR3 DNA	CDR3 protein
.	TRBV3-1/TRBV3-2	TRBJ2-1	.	TGTGCCAGCAGCCCTCACTCGGGACACGGATTGACTGAGCAGTTCTTC	CASSPHSGHGLTEQFF
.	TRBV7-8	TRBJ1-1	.	TGTGCCAGCAGTCCGGGTAGGTTGAACACTGAAGCTTTCTTT	CASSPGRLNTEAFF
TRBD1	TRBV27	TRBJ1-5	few	TGTGCCAGCAGTTTTAGGGGGCTGAGGGGCAATCAGCCCCAGCATTTT	CASSFRGLRGNQPQHF
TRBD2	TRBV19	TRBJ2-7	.	TGTGCCAGTAGTTCGGGACTAGCGTTCGAGCAGTACTTC	CASSSGLAFEQYF
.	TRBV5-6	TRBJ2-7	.	TGTGCCAGCAGCCCCCGGGGGATAGCCGTCTACGAGCAGTACTTC	CASSPRGIAVYEQYF
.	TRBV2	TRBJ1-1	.	TGTGCCAGCAGTGTCGGTCGGGACACTGAAGCTTTCTTT	CASSVGRDTEAFF
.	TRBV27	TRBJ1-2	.	TGTGCCAGCAGTTTATCGTCCCCTACAGGGAGTAACTATGGCTACACCTTC	CASSLSSPTGSNYGYTF
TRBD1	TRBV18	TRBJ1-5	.	TGTGCCAGCTCACCGGTCCAGGGGGCTCGGGGCCAAGGGCAGCCCCAGCATTTT	CASSPVQGARGQGQPQHF
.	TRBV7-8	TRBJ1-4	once	TGTGCCAGCAGCTTATTCAGGGGCTCGGGAAATGAAAAACTGTTTTTT	CASSLFRGSGNEKLFF
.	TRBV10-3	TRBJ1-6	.	TGTGCCATCAGTAAGAATATACAGACGAGCTCCTATAATTCACCCCTCCACTTT	CAISKNIQTSSYNSPLHF
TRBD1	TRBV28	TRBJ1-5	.	TGTGCCAGCAGTCCGCCCTGGACAGGGAGCTATCAGCCCCAGCATTTT	CASSPPWTGSYQPQHF
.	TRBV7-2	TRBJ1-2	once	TGTGCCAGCAGCGCTTACAGGTTAACTAACTATGGCTACACCTTC	CASSAYRLTNYGYTF
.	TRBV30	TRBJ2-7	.	TGTGCCTGGAGTGGGCAGGAAACCTACGAGCAGTACTTC	CAWSGQETYEQYF
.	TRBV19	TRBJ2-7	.	TGTGCCAGTAGTAAGTTTAGGGGAGGCGAGCAGTACTTC	CASSKFRGGEQYF
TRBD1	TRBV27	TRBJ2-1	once	TGTGCCAGCAGCTCTCCGGGACAGGGGGCGAAGGAGTTCTTC	CASSSPGQGAKEFF
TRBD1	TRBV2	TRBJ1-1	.	TGTGCCAGCAGTGAAGCGGGGGACAGGGGAGGGTCTGAAGCTTTCTTT	CASSEAGDRGGSEAFF
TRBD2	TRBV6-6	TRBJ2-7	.	TGTGCCAGCAGTTTTATTAGCGGGAGCTCCTACGAGCAGTACTTC	CASSFISGSSYEQYF
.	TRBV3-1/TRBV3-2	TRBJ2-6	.	TGTGCCAGCAGCCAAGTTCTCTCTGGGGCCAACGTCCTGACTTTC	CASSQVLSGANVLTF
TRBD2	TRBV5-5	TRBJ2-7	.	TGTGCCAGCAGCATGACTAGCGTGTCCTACGAGCAGTACTTC	CASSMTSVSYEQYF
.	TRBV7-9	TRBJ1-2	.	TGTGCCAGCAGCTTGAGGGGAGGGGTACTCAACTATGGCTACACCTTC	CASSLRGGVLNYGYTF
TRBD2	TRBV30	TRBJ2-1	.	TGTGCCTGGACCGGGACTAGCGGGAGTTTCGATGAGCAGTTCTTC	CAWTGTSGSFDEQFF
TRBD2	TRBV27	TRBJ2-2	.	TGTGCCAGCAGTCCCCCTCGGGCTAGCGGAGAACCTGGGGGGATCACCGGGGAGCTGTTTTTT	CASSPPRASGEPGGITGELFF
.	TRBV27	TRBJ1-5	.	TGTGCCAGCACGGGGTCCCTCAATCAGCCCCAGCATTTT	CASTGSLNQPQHF
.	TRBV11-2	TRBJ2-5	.	TGTGCCAGCAGCAAAGCGGGCTCACGGTTCCAGGAGACCCAGTACTTC	CASSKAGSRFQETQYF
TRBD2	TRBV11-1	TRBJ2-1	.	TGTGCCAGCAGCTTAGACAGCCTAGCGGGAACAGGGGAGCAGTTCTTC	CASSLDSLAGTGEQFF
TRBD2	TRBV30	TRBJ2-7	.	TGTGCCTGGAGCCCGGGGGGTTCAGGGATATACGAGCAGTACTTC	CAWSPGGSGIYEQYF
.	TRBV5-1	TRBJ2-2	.	TGCGCCAGCAGCCACCTGACTACCCAGACTGGGGCCGGGGAGCTGTTTTTT	CASSHLTTQTGAGELFF
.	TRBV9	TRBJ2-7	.	TGTGCCAGCAGCACGGTCTCCTACGAGCAGTACTTC	CASSTVSYEQYF
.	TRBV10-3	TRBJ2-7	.	TGTGCCATCAGTATAGGGGCCGGCGAGCAGTACTTC	CAISIGAGEQYF
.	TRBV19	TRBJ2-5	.	TGTGCCAGTAGTATAGTGTCAGGGCGAGAGACCCAGTACTTC	CASSIVSGRETQYF
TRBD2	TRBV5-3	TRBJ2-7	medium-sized	TGTGCCAGAAGCTTGGAGATTAGCGGGACTTCCTCCTACGAGCAGTACTTC	CARSLEISGTSSYEQYF
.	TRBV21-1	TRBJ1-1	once	TGTGCCAGCAGCAACAAAAAAGGGGGCGGGTTTACTGAAGCTTTCTTT	CASSNKKGGGFTEAFF
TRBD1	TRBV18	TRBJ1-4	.	TGTGCCAGCTCACCACCGACAGGGGGACGGGAAAAACTGTTTTTT	CASSPPTGGREKLFF
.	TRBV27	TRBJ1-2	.	TGTGCCAGCAGTTCTTATGGGGGGGGAGGCGATGGCTACACCTTC	CASSSYGGGGDGYTF
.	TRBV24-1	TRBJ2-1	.	TGTGCCACCAGTGACCCCGGACTGAACAATGAGCAGTTCTTC	CATSDPGLNNEQFF
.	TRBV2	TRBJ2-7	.	TGTGCCAGCAGTGAGCCTCCCTCAGGGATCCCCTACGAGCAGTACTTC	CASSEPPSGIPYEQYF
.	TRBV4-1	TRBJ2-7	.	TGCGCCAGCAGCCAAGTTTATCAGGGTTACTACGAGCAGTACTTC	CASSQVYQGYYEQYF
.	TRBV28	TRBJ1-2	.	TGTGCCAGCAGTTCACAAGGGGGAAACTATGGCTACACCTTC	CASSSQGGNYGYTF
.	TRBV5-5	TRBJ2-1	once	TGTGCCAGCAGCTTGGAGCGGTGGTCGGGGAATGAGCAGTTCTTC	CASSLERWSGNEQFF
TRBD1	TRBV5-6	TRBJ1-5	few	TGTGCCAGCAGTTACGGGACAGGGAACAATCAGCCCCAGCATTTT	CASSYGTGNNQPQHF
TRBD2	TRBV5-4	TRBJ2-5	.	TGTGCCAGCACCCCCGGCGGGAGGGCCTTAGAGACCCAGTACTTC	CASTPGGRALETQYF
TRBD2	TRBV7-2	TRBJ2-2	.	TGTGCCAGCAGCTTATTTACTAGCGGGAATCCCGGGGAGCTGTTTTTT	CASSLFTSGNPGELFF
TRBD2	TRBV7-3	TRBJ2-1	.	TGTGCCAGCAGCTTATACCTAGCGGGAGAAAATGAGCAGTTCTTC	CASSLYLAGENEQFF
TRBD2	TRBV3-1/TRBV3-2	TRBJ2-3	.	TGTGCCAGCAGCCCGGGACTAGCGGGAGGCCTTTCCACAGATACGCAGTATTTT	CASSPGLAGGLSTDTQYF
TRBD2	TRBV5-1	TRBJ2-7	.	TGCGCCAGCAGCTTGGGGGGACTAGCGGGAGGGCCGATTTACGAGCAGTACTTC	CASSLGGLAGGPIYEQYF
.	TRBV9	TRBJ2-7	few	TGTGCCAGCAGCCCACATGAGGCTTACGAGCAGTACTTC	CASSPHEAYEQYF
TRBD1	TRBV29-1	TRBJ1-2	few	TGCAGCGTTGAAGGTGGGGTCGGGACAGGGGCGGATGGCTACACCTTC	CSVEGGVGTGADGYTF
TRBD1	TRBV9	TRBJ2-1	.	TGTGCCAGCAGCCCCGGGACAGGGTTCGATGAGCAGTTCTTC	CASSPGTGFDEQFF
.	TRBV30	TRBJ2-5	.	TGTGCCTGGAGTTATCGGGAGACCCAGTACTTC	CAWSYRETQYF
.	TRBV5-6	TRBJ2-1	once	TGTGCCAGCAGCTTGGAGATAGCGGCATCGAATTACAATGAGCAGTTCTTC	CASSLEIAASNYNEQFF